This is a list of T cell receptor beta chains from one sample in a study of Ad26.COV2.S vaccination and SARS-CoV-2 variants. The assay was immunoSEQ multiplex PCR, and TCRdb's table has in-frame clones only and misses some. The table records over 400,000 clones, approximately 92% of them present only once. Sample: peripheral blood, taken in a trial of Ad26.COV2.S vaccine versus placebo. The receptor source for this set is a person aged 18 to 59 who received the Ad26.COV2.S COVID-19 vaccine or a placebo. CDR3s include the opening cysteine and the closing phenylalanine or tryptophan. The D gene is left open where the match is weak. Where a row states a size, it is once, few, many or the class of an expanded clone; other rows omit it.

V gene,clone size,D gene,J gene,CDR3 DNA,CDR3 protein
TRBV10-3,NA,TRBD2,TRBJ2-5,TGTGCCATCAGTGAGTCCCTATTGGGGGGGAGACAAGAGACCCAGTACTTC,CAISESLLGGRQETQYF
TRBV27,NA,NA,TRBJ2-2,TGTGCCAGCAGTCCTGGACGAGGGGCGGCCAGTGACACCGGGGAGCTGTTTTTT,CASSPGRGAASDTGELFF
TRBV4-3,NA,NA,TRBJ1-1,TGCGCCAGCAGCCCAAACACTGAAGCTTTCTTT,CASSPNTEAFF
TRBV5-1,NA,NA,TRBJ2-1,TGCGCCAGCAGCTTGACGGGGAGCTCCTACAATGAGCAGTTCTTC,CASSLTGSSYNEQFF
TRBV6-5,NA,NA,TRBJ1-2,TGTGCCAGCAGTTACGGGGAAAACTATGGCTACACCTTC,CASSYGENYGYTF
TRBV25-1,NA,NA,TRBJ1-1,TGTGCCAGCAGTGCTGCCCAGGCCCAGAACACTGAAGCTTTCTTT,CASSAAQAQNTEAFF
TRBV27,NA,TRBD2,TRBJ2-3,TGTGCCAGCAGTTTACTAGCGGGGGGGCCTCAGACGCAGTATTTT,CASSLLAGGPQTQYF
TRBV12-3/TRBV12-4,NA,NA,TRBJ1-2,TGTGCCAGCTCTGACGGGGGGCAAGTTGGCTACACCTTC,CASSDGGQVGYTF
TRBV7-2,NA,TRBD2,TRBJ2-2,TGTGCCAGCAGCATTGGGGGGGAGTCGACCGGGGAGCTGTTTTTT,CASSIGGESTGELFF
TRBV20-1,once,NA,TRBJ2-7,TGCAGTGCTCGGGACAAATACGAGCAGTACTTC,CSARDKYEQYF
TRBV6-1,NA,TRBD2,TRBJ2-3,TGTGCCAGCAGTGAACGGCGACTAGCGGGGTTGGATACGCAGTATTTT,CASSERRLAGLDTQYF
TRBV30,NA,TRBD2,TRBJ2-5,TGTGCCGGGAAACGGTTCCCGGGACTAATCAACCCACAAGAGACCCAGTACTTC,CAGKRFPGLINPQETQYF
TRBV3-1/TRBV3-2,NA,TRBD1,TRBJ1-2,TGTGCCAGCAGCCCCCCGACAGGGGGCGGTGGCTACACCTTC,CASSPPTGGGGYTF
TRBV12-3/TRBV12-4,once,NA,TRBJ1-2,TGTGCCAGCAGTTTATTCTGGGGGCAAGGCTACACCTTC,CASSLFWGQGYTF
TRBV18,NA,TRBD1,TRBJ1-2,TGTGCCAGCTCACCAGGGACAGGTTCTTTTGGCTACACCTTC,CASSPGTGSFGYTF
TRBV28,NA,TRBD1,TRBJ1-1,TGTGCCAGCAGGTGGACAGGGTACACTGAAGCTTTCTTT,CASRWTGYTEAFF
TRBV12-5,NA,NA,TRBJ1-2,TGTGCTAGTGGATATATGAGATACCGGGACTCGTTCTATGGCTACACCTTC,CASGYMRYRDSFYGYTF
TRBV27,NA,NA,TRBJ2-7,TGTGCCAGCAGTTTAGGGAGAACCTACGAGCAGTACTTC,CASSLGRTYEQYF
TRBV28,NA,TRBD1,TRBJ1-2,TGTGCCAGCAGCCCGACAGGGGGCGATTACTATGGCTACACCTTC,CASSPTGGDYYGYTF
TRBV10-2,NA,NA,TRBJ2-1,TGCGCCAGCAAGGACGGATTCCCTGGAAATGAGCAGTTCTTC,CASKDGFPGNEQFF
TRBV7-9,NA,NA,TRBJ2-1,TGTGCCAGCAGCTTAGATGGTTCGGGAAAGGGGGGGTTCTTC,CASSLDGSGKGGFF
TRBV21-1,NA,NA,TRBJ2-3,TGTGCCAGATGCCATTACAGGGAAGATACGCAGTATTTT,CARCHYREDTQYF
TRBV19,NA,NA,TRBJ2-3,TGTGCCAGTGCTAGACTAGACCGCACAGATACGCAGTATTTT,CASARLDRTDTQYF
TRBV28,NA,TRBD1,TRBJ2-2,TGTGCCAGCAGTTTTTTTGGGACAGGACACACCGGGGAGCTGTTTTTT,CASSFFGTGHTGELFF
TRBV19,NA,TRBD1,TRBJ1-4,TGTGCCAGTAGTATCGCCGGGACAGGGAATGAAAAACTGTTTTTT,CASSIAGTGNEKLFF